This T cell receptor (beta chain) was sequenced in a study of blood T cell repertoires in COVID-19. About the study: Samples representing acute and convalescent COVID-19 were sourced from the United States, Italy and Spain. PBMCs, B-cell-depleted T cells, or T cells were the source of the cDNA or gDNA that made up the material.

Original handling: Reference gene primer amplification in the assay estimated nucleated cell counts. Some clones are missing from TCRdb's copy, which holds only in-frame ones; the method was immunoSEQ multiplex PCR. Clone size and the V and J calls come from that table; the DNA yielded D and trimming. The sample contains about 380,000 clones, roughly 90% of which appear only once. The CDR3 has 14 residues. V lost 7 bases and J lost 7; bases outside the gene matches: 9. Germline CDR1 is MNHEY and CDR2 is SVGAGI. Sequenced input: peripheral blood. The rearrangement joins TRBV6-5 to TRBJ1-4; 7 bases are shared with TRBD1. The sequence derives from a middle-aged man with acute or convalescent COVID-19. The CDR3 DNA sequence: TGTGCCAGCAAGCTAGGGGGCCGGACTGAAAAACTGTTTTTT. Protein: CASKLGGRTEKLFF.